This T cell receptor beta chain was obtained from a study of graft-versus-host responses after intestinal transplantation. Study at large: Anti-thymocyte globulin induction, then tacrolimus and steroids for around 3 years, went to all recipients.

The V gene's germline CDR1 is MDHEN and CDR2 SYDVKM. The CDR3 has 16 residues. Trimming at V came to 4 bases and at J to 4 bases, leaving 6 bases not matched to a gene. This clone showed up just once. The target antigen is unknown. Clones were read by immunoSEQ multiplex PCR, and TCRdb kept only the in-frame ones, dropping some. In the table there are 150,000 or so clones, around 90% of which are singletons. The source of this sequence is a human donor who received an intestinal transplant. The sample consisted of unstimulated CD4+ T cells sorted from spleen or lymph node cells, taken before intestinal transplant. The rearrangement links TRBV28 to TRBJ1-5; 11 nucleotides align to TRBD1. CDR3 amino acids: CASSWTGGAGNQPQHF. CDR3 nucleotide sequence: TGTGCCAGCAGTTGGACAGGGGGCGCCGGGAATCAGCCCCAGCATTTT. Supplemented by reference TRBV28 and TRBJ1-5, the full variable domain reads DVKVTQSSRYLVKRTGEKVFLECVQDMDHENMFWYRQDPGLGLRLIYFSYDVKMKEKGDIPEGYSVSREKKERFSLILESASTNQTSMYLCASSWTGGAGNQPQHFGDGTRLSIL.